One and the same sample provided the 29 T cell receptor beta chains below, sequenced in a study of immune aging and cytomegalovirus after organ transplant. The antigens for these receptors are not known. Time point meaning: five sample-tagged time points from pre-transplant (day -1) to day 368 post-transplant, pooled. A microwell BD Rhapsody targeted mRNA and AbSeq workflow captured the cells and built the libraries. A single record per CDR3 protein comes from TCRdb applying MiXCR to the single-cell sequencing reads. This repertoire shows more than 20,000 distinct CDR3 sequences, approximately 40% found once; its top ten account for 25%. Here the sequenced sample was CMV peptide-activated CD4+ and CD8+ T cells sorted from blood, taken at five time points, pooled. Subset indicated: sorted CD8+CD137+ and CD4+CD154+ T cells after more than 9 h CMV IE-1 peptide stimulation. The receptors derive from a female donor who had a heart transplant and CMV viremia.

The CDR3: CSARALGAGLGNQPQHF. For the CDR3, the DNA is TGCAGTGCTAGAGCCCTAGGGGCGGGGTTGGGCAATCAGCCCCAGCATTTT. The rearrangement links TRBV20-1 to TRBJ1-5; a possible D gene is TRBD1 (5 bases). CDR3 length: 17 amino acids. The germline gives CDR1 DFQATT, CDR2 SNEGSKA (reference sequence). V was shortened by 1 base and J by 2 bases, with 18 bases between the two germline ends.

The chain recombines TRBV2 with TRBJ2-5; the D call may be TRBD1 or TRBD2 (5 bases each). The germline V gene has CDR1 SNHLY and CDR2 FYNNEI. The CDR3 extends over 14 amino acids. The V end was cut by 7 bases, the J end by 4 bases, with 16 bases between. The CDR3 DNA is TGTGCCAGCACCCGGATCGGGGCCCTAGAGACCCAGTACTTC. Residues: CASTRIGALETQYF. Using reference TRBV2 and TRBJ2-5 for the parts outside the CDR3, the full variable domain is EPEVTQTPSHQVTQMGQEVILRCVPISNHLYFYWYRQILGQKVEFLVSFYNNEISEKSEIFDDQFSVERPDGSNFTLKIRSTKLEDSAMYFCASTRIGALETQYFGPGTRLLVL.

V gene TRBV4-1 combines with J gene TRBJ1-4, with D hard to call. Trimming left V 3 bases short and J 7 bases short, with 15 bases between. Germline CDR1 is MGHRA and CDR2 is YSYEKL. This CDR3 comprises 15 residues. The CDR3 sequence is CASSQVLGASEKLFF. CDR3 coding DNA: TGCGCCAGCAGCCAGGTATTAGGAGCTAGTGAAAAACTGTTTTTT.

This clonotype is classed as medium-sized. The rearrangement links TRBV21-1 to TRBJ2-7; the table's D call TRBD1 went unverified against the DNA. TRBV21-1 is shown as a pseudogene. This CDR3 spans 17 amino acids. The CDR3 sequence: CASSNNCTGGKSDEQYF. In DNA, the CDR3 is TGTGCCAGCAGCAATAACTGCACAGGGGGCAAAAGCGACGAGCAGTACTTC.

The chain has TRBV6-2 or TRBV6-3 and TRBJ2-7; D not certain. The V end lost 2 bases, the J end lost 3 bases, and 8 bases lay between the germline ends. The CDR3 extends over 13 amino acids. Germline lookup yields CDR1 MNHEY and CDR2 SVGEGT. CDR3 nucleotides: TGTGCCAGCAGTTACGACCGAAACTACGAGCAGTACTTC. Protein product: CASSYDRNYEQYF.

This clonotype is medium-sized in the sample. V gene TRBV5-1 combines with J gene TRBJ2-1, with 7 bases that match TRBD2. J was trimmed by 1 base and V by 0 bases; bases with no gene match: 10. The length of the CDR3 is 18 residues. Germline-derived CDR1 and CDR2 are SGHRS and YFSETQ. CDR3 bases: TGCGCCAGCAGCTTGGTCCCGGTGGGCGGGAGATCCTACAATGAGCAGTTCTTC. Amino acid sequence: CASSLVPVGGRSYNEQFF.

The rearrangement joins TRBV27 to TRBJ2-7; 7 nucleotides match TRBD1. CDR1 and CDR2 from the germline V gene are MNHEY and SMNVEV (reference sequence). The CDR3 runs to 14 residues. J was trimmed by 2 bases and V by 5 bases; bases with no gene match: 6. The CDR3 protein is CASSPFGQAYEQYF. CDR3 DNA: TGTGCCAGCAGTCCCTTTGGACAGGCCTACGAGCAGTACTTC.

For this clonotype: The CDR3 does not close with the conserved phenylalanine or tryptophan, likely indicating a read error. No DNA is shown, since the ends of the CDR3 on it are uncertain; the CDR3 is the one TCRdb lists. The chain carries TRBV4-1 and TRBJ2-7; the D call of TRBD2 is as the table states it, not checked on the DNA. CDR1 and CDR2 from the germline V gene are MGHRA and YSYEKL. The CDR3 length is 14 residues, termini included. The CDR3 reads CASNQEKEAHERYC.

V gene TRBV10-3 combines with J gene TRBJ2-3; 8 nucleotides agree with TRBD2. With 10 bases clipped from V and 1 base from J, the junction kept 19 bases outside the gene matches. The CDR3 is made up of 18 amino acids. In germline, CDR1 is ENHRY, CDR2 SYGVKD. CDR3 region: CATGGLAGGEAGTDTQYF. The DNA for the CDR3 is TGTGCCACTGGGGGACTGGCGGGAGGAGAGGCCGGCACAGATACGCAGTATTTT.

This clonotype was seen a few times. This sequence joins TRBV6-9 and TRBJ1-2, with D possibly TRBD1 on 5 matching bases. CDR1 is MNHGY and CDR2 is SVAAGI in the germline V gene. The V end was cut by 6 bases, the J end by 8 bases, with 19 bases between. The CDR3 is 14 amino acids. The CDR3 spells CASSHPGTRGGYTF. CDR3 sequence (DNA): TGTGCCAGCAGCCATCCGGGGACTCGAGGAGGCTACACCTTC.

The CDR3 bases are TGCGCCAGCAGCCCACCGGGACAGGGCGCAGATACGCAGTATTTT. It encodes CASSPPGQGADTQYF. This chain links TRBV5-1 with TRBJ2-3; TRBD1 aligns across 9 bases. The CDR3 covers 15 residues. Trimming cost V 4 bases and J 4 bases; bases outside gene matches: 7. CDR1 and CDR2 from the germline V gene are SGHRS and YFSETQ.

This clonotype is labeled medium-sized. In DNA, the CDR3 is TGTGCCAGCAGTCCGTTGAACACTGAAGCTTTCTTT. Its protein product is CASSPLNTEAFF. V and J are TRBV3-1 and TRBJ1-1; D gene ambiguous. CDR3 length: 12 residues. Per germline, CDR1 LGHDT and CDR2 YNNKEL (reference sequence). Between the trimmed V and J ends, which lost 6 bases and 0 bases, there was a span of 5 bases.

This clonotype was seen many times. The rearrangement links TRBV20-1 to TRBJ1-5; 10 nucleotides match TRBD1. V lost 6 bases and J lost 5; bases outside the gene matches: 7. The CDR3 length is 14 residues. CDR1 is DFQATT and CDR2 is SNEGSKA in the germline V gene (reference sequence). The CDR3 DNA is TGCAGTGCCAACGACAGGGGGCCTTATCAGCCCCAGCATTTT. This encodes CSANDRGPYQPQHF.

This clonotype came up many times. The chain combines TRBV30 with TRBJ1-1, with no clear D. Germline V gene sequence: CDR1 GTSNPN, CDR2 SVGIG (reference sequence). Trimming pared 1 base from V and 11 bases from J, leaving 17 bases between. The CDR3 spans 13 residues. For the CDR3, the DNA is TGTGCCTGGAGTGGAACGGATCTGGTCGCGGCTTTCTTT. Translation gives CAWSGTDLVAAFF.

The V and J genes are TRBV20-1 and TRBJ1-1; 7 bases fit TRBD1. The CDR3 is 14 residues long. The V gene end was trimmed by 3 bases and the J gene end by 1 base; junction bases not matched to a gene: 5. Per the germline V gene, CDR1 is DFQATT and CDR2 is SNEGSKA (reference sequence). The CDR3 sequence: CSARDRKANTEAFF. CDR3 sequence (DNA): TGCAGTGCTAGGGACAGGAAAGCGAACACTGAAGCTTTCTTT.

This clonotype was recorded many times. The chain employs TRBV19 and TRBJ2-1; D may be TRBD1 or TRBD2 (5 bases each). Per germline, CDR1 LNHDA and CDR2 SQIVND (reference sequence). The CDR3 extends over 16 amino acids. V lost 1 base and J 0 bases, leaving 10 bases between the germline ends. Here the CDR3 reads CASSIAGRSSYNEQFF. The CDR3 nucleotides are TGTGCCAGTAGTATAGCGGGGCGGAGCTCCTACAATGAGCAGTTCTTC. Full variable domain (missing parts from reference TRBV19 and TRBJ2-1): DGGITQSPKYLFRKEGQNVTLSCEQNLNHDAMYWYRQDPGQGLRLIYYSQIVNDFQKGDIAEGYSVSREKKESFPLTVTSAQKNPTAFYLCASSIAGRSSYNEQFFGPGTRLTVL.

The CDR3: CASSRLRTGRGTGELFF. The CDR3 DNA is TGTGCCAGCAGCAGACTACGGACAGGGCGAGGCACCGGGGAGCTGTTTTTT. The rearrangement joins TRBV6-2 or TRBV6-3 to TRBJ2-2, with 8 bases fitting TRBD1. Germline CDR1 is MNHEY and CDR2 is SVGEGT. Trimming cost V 6 bases and J 4 bases; bases outside gene matches: 13. The CDR3 spans 17 residues.

This clonotype was counted at least ten times. The chain couples TRBV3-1 to TRBJ2-6, with no clear D. CDR1 and CDR2 (germline): LGHDT, YNNKEL (reference sequence). The CDR3 contains 15 residues. V lost 1 base and J 2 bases, leaving 6 bases between the germline ends. CDR3 loop: CASSQVGTGANVLTF. CDR3 coding DNA: TGTGCCAGCAGCCAAGTAGGGACTGGGGCCAACGTCCTGACTTTC.

The V and J genes are TRBV6-4 and TRBJ2-5; TRBD1 agrees at 9 bases. Trimming took 2 bases from V and 5 from J; bases not matched to a gene: 21. The CDR3 runs 20 residues. The V gene's germline CDR1 is MRHNA and CDR2 SNTAGT. In DNA, the CDR3 is TGTGCCAGCAGTGACGCTAATTTCGGGGATATGGGACAGGGCGATGAGACCCAGTACTTC. Amino acid sequence: CASSDANFGDMGQGDETQYF.

This clonotype was counted at least ten times. The genes are TRBV18 and TRBJ1-2, with 9 bases that match TRBD1. Germline trimming cut 5 bases from V and 8 bases from J; bases unmatched to any gene: 6. Germline loops: CDR1 KGHSH, CDR2 LQKENI. The CDR3 has 13 amino acids. The CDR3 sequence is CASSSTGGEGYTF. The CDR3 DNA follows: TGTGCCAGCTCATCGACAGGGGGTGAAGGCTACACCTTC.

This clonotype was counted at least ten times. This chain uses TRBV2 with TRBJ1-2; tentatively, D is TRBD1 (5 bases). Germline CDR1 SNHLY, CDR2 FYNNEI. The CDR3 consists of 14 residues. The V gene lost 3 bases and the J gene lost 1 base, with 9 bases spanning the gap. DNA of the CDR3: TGTGCCAGCAGTGATTGGGGGAATAACTATGGCTACACCTTC. It encodes CASSDWGNNYGYTF.

This rearrangement joins TRBV13 to TRBJ2-3; 13 nucleotides match TRBD2. The V gene end was trimmed by 5 bases and the J gene end by 6 bases; junction bases not matched to a gene: 8. CDR1 is PRHDT, CDR2 FYEKMQ, per germline (reference sequence). This CDR3 contains 16 residues. The CDR3 protein is CASSPGTSGDRDTQYF. CDR3 coding DNA: TGTGCCAGCAGCCCAGGGACTAGCGGGGACCGGGATACGCAGTATTTT.

V and J are TRBV5-5 and TRBJ1-5, with 7 positions matching TRBD1. The germline gives CDR1 SGHKS, CDR2 YYEKEE (reference sequence). V trimming: 5 bases; J trimming: 15 bases; junction bases outside the gene matches: 20. This CDR3 region has 15 residues. CDR3 nucleotides: TGTGCCAGCAGTCGGGGGGGGGACAGCAATCAGGCCCTGCATTTT. Its protein product is CASSRGGDSNQALHF. The full variable domain, in which reference TRBV5-5 and TRBJ1-5 provide the parts outside the CDR3, is DAGVTQSPTHLIKTRGQQVTLRCSPISGHKSVSWYQQVLGQGPQFIFQYYEKEERGRGNFPDRFSARQFPNYSSELNVNALLLGDSALYLCASSRGGDSNQALHFGDGTRLSIL.

Turning to this clonotype: A far larger clone differs by one base, so this is likely a read error. The V and J genes are TRBV2 and TRBJ2-3, with 14 positions matching TRBD2. Germline V gives CDR1 SNHLY, CDR2 FYNNEI. The J segment lost 2 bases and the V segment lost 3 bases, leaving 1 base of the junction unmatched. CDR3 length: 16 residues. In nucleotides, the CDR3 is TGTGCCAGCAGTGAGGGACTAGCGGGAGTCACAGATACGCAGTATTTT. Amino acid sequence: CASSEGLAGVTDTQYF.

As regards this clonotype: The junction differs from germline at one of its ends, possibly a read error. This rearrangement joins TRBV11-2 to TRBJ2-1; 9 nucleotides align to TRBD2. The CDR3 has 16 amino acids. Germline V lookup: CDR1 SGHAT, CDR2 FQNNGV. The chain's CDR3 is CVSRPVRSGSEHEQSF. The DNA of the CDR3 is TGTGTCAGCAGACCCGTTCGTAGCGGGAGTGAGCATGAGCAGTCCTTC. The variable domain in full, with the rest retrieved from reference TRBV11-2 and TRBJ2-1, is EAGVAQSPRYKIIEKRQSVAFWCNPISGHATLYWYQQILGQGPKLLIQFQNNGVVDDSQLPKDRFSAERLKGVDSTLKIQPAKLEDSAVYLCVSRPVRSGSEHEQSFGPGTRLTVL.

In its sample, this clonotype was seen a few times. An end of the junction differs from the germline gene, which may be a read error. This chain joins TRBV10-3 and TRBJ1-1; D not resolved. The CDR3 length is 13 residues. CDR1 is ENHRY, CDR2 SYGVKD, per germline. The CDR3, as DNA: TGTGCCACCAGTGAATCAGTGAACACTGAAGCTTTCTTT. Protein product: CATSESVNTEAFF.

This clonotype occurred a few times. The genes are TRBV4-1 and TRBJ2-2; TRBD2 aligns across 8 bases. The CDR3 has 15 residues. Germline CDR1 reads MGHRA; CDR2 reads YSYEKL. Germline trimming cut 8 bases from V and 4 bases from J; bases unmatched to any gene: 9. CDR3 residues: CASGSGKSSTGELFF. Written as DNA, the CDR3 is TGCGCCAGCGGTAGCGGGAAATCTAGCACCGGGGAGCTGTTTTTT.

Judged by abundance, this clonotype is medium-sized. CDR3 sequence (DNA): TGCGCCAGCAGCTCAGCGGGACGCTCCTACGAGCAGTACTTC. It is translated as CASSSAGRSYEQYF. This rearrangement joins TRBV5-1 to TRBJ2-7; TRBD2 matches at 7 bases. The CDR3 has 14 residues. V trimming: 3 bases; J trimming: 0 bases; junction bases outside the gene matches: 3. Looked up from germline, CDR1 is SGHRS and CDR2 is YFSETQ.

This chain uses TRBV7-9 with TRBJ2-7; no firm D call. Deletions cut 5 bases from V and 5 bases from J, with 7 bases between. Germline CDR1 reads SEHNR; CDR2 reads FQNEAQ (reference sequence). The CDR3 is 11 residues long. CDR3 DNA sequence: TGTGCCAGCAGCCGAGATAACGAGCAGTACTTC. It encodes CASSRDNEQYF.